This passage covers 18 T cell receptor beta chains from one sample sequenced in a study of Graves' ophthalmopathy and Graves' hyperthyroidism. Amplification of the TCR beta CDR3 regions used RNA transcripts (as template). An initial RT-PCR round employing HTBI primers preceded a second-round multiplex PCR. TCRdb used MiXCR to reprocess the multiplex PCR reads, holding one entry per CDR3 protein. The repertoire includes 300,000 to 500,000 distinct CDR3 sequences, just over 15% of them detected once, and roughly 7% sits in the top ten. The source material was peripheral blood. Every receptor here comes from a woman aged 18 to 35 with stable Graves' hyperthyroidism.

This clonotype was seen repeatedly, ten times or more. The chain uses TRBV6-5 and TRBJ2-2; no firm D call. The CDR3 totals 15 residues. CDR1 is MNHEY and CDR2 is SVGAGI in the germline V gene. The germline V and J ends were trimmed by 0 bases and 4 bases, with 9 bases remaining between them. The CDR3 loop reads CASSYSPTITGELFF. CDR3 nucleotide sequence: TGTGCCAGCAGTTACTCTCCCACAATCACCGGGGAGCTGTTTTTT.

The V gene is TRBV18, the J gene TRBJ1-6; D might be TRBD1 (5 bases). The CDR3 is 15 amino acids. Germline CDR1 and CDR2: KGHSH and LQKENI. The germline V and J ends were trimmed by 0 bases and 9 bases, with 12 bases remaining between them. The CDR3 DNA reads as TGTGCCAGCTCACCACCAAGGGGAAGTGGTTCACCCCTCCACTTT. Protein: CASSPPRGSGSPLHF.

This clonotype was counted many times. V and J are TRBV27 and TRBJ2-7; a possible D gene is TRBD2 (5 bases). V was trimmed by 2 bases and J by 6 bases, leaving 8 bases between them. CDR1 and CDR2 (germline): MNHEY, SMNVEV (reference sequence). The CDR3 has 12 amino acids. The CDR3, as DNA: TGTGCCAGCAGTTTAATAGGAGGCGAGCAGTACTTC. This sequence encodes CASSLIGGEQYF.

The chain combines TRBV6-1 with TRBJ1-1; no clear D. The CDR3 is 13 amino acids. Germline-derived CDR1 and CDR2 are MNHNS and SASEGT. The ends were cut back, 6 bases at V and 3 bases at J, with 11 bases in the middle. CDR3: CASRIHMDTEAFF. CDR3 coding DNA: TGTGCCAGCAGGATCCATATGGACACTGAAGCTTTCTTT.

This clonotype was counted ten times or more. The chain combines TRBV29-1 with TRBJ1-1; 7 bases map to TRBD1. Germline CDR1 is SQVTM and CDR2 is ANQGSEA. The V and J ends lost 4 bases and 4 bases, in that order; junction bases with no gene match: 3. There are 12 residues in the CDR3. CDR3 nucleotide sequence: TGCAGCGTTGTACAGGGGAGCACTGAAGCTTTCTTT. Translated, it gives CSVVQGSTEAFF. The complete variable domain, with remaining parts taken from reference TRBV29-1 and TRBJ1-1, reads SAVISQKPSRDICQRGTSLTIQCQVDSQVTMMFWYRQQPGQSLTLIATANQGSEATYESGFVIDKFPISRPNLTFSTLTVSNMSPEDSSIYLCSVVQGSTEAFFGQGTRLTVV.

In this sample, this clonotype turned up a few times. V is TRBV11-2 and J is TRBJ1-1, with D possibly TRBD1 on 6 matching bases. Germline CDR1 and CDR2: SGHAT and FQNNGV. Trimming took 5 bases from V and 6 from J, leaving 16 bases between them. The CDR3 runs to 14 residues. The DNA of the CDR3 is TGTGCCAGCAGCCTACAGGGTCTTAGCGCTGAAGCTTTCTTT. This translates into CASSLQGLSAEAFF.

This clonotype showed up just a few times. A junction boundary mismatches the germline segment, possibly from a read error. The CDR3 spells CASSMLRNNQPHHF. CDR3 sequence (DNA): TGTGCCAGTAGTATGTTACGGAACAATCAGCCCCATCATTTT. V and J are TRBV19 and TRBJ1-5, with D unclear. Germline V gives CDR1 LNHDA, CDR2 SQIVND (reference sequence). This CDR3 is built from 14 residues.

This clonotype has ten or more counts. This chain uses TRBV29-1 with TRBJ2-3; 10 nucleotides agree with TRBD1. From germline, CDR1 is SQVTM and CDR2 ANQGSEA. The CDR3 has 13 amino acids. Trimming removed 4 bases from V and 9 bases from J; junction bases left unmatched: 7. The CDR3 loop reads CSVAAEGQGTQYF. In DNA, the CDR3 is TGCAGCGTTGCGGCGGAGGGACAGGGGACGCAGTATTTT.

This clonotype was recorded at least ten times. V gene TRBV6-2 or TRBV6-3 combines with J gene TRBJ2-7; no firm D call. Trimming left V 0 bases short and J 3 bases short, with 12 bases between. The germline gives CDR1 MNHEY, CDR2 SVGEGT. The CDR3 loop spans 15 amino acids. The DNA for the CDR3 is TGTGCCAGCAGTTACTCTGGTGGATCGATCTACGAGCAGTACTTC. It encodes CASSYSGGSIYEQYF.

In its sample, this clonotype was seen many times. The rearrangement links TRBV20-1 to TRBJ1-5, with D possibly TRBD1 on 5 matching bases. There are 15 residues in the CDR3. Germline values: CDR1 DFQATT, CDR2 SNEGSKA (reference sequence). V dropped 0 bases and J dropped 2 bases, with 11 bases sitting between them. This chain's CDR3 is CSARDLGDGNQPQHF. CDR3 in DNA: TGCAGTGCTAGAGATCTAGGGGATGGCAATCAGCCCCAGCATTTT.

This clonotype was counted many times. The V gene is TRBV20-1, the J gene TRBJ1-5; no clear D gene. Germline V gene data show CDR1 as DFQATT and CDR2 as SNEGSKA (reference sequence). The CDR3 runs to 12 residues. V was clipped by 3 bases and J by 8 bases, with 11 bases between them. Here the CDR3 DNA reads TGCAGTGCTAGTGTCCTCGGGGAGCCCCAGCATTTT. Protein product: CSASVLGEPQHF.

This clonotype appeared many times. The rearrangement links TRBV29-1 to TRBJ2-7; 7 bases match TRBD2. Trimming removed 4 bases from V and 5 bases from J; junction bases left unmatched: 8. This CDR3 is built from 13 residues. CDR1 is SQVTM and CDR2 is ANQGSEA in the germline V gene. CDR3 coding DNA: TGCAGCGTTGCTCGGGGGGTCTCGGACGAGCAGTACTTC. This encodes CSVARGVSDEQYF.

The CDR3 reads CASSQVAWGMNTGELFF. CDR3 nucleotide sequence: TGTGCCAGCAGCCAAGTGGCCTGGGGGATGAACACCGGGGAGCTGTTTTTT. The genes are TRBV14 and TRBJ2-2, with D perhaps assigned TRBD1 or TRBD2 (5 bases each). V lost 1 base to trimming and J lost 1 base, with 13 bases between them. The CDR3 covers 17 residues. Germline assignment: CDR1 SGHDN and CDR2 FVKESK.

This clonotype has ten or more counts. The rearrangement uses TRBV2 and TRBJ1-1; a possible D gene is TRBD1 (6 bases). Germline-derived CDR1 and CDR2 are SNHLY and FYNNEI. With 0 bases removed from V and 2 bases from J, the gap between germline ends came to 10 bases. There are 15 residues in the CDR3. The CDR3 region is CASSEARTVNTEAFF. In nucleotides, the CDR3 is TGTGCCAGCAGTGAAGCGAGGACAGTCAACACTGAAGCTTTCTTT.

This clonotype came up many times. This CDR3 is CATSTLWGGVTEAFF. CDR3 coding DNA: TGTGCCACCAGCACCCTATGGGGAGGGGTCACTGAAGCTTTCTTT. The chain has TRBV15 and TRBJ1-1, with a possible D match to TRBD1 (5 bases). Germline CDR1 and CDR2: LNHNV and YYDKDF (reference sequence). The germline V and J ends were trimmed by 4 bases and 4 bases, with 16 bases remaining between them. The CDR3 consists of 15 residues.

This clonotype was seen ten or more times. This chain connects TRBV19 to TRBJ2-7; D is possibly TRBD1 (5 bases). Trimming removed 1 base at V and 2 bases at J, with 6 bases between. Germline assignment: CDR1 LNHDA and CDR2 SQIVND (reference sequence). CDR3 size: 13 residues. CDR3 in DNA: TGTGCCAGTAGTATAGCAGGGACCTACGAGCAGTACTTC. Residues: CASSIAGTYEQYF.

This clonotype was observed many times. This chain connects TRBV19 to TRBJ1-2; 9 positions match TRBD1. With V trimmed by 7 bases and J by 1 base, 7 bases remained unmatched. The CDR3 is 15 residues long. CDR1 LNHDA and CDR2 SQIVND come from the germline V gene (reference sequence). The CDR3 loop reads CASNTWTGDNYGYTF. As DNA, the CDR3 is TGTGCCAGTAACACATGGACAGGGGATAACTATGGCTACACCTTC.

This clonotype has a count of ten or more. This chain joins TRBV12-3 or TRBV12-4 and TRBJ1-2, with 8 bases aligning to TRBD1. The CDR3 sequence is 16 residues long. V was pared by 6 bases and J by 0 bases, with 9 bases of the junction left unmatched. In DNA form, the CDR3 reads TGTGCCAGCAGACAAGACAGGGGTCGAGCTAACTATGGCTACACCTTC. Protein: CASRQDRGRANYGYTF.